The clone carrying this TCR beta chain was seen a few times. Germline lookup yields CDR1 LNHDA and CDR2 SQIVND (reference sequence). The CDR3 sequence is 16 residues long. V gave up 5 bases and J gave up 4 bases; unmatched junction bases: 9. Use of 60 Vbeta and 13 Jbeta primers characterized the PCR. Data came from immunoSEQ multiplex PCR; TCRdb stores just in-frame clones and leaves some out. The sample comprises 120,000 to 150,000 clones, 60% to 85% of which are singletons, and over 6.5% rests with the top ten. The sample originates from a study of cytomegalovirus exposure and HLA in healthy donors.

The J gene is TRBJ1-1, the V gene TRBV19, with TRBD1 matching 11 bases. The TCR comes from a man aged 35 to 55 in good health and CMV-seropositive. The sample taken for sequencing was PBMCs. Here the CDR3 DNA reads TGTGCCAGTAGTCCAACCACCGGGACAGGGGGCACTGAAGCTTTCTTT. Amino acids: CASSPTTGTGGTEAFF.